Listed below are T cell receptor beta chains from one sample, sequenced in a study of blood T cell repertoires in COVID-19. Generated by immunoSEQ multiplex PCR, the TCRdb table keeps only in-frame clones and is missing some. The sample includes 45,000 to 65,000 clones, 91% of them seen just once. Sequencing was done on a sample of peripheral blood. These receptors were taken from a human donor in a cohort sampled during active COVID-19. Each CDR3 is given with its conserved first and last residue. D genes are given only for firm matches. Rows give clone size only sometimes, using once, few, many, or a class for an expanded clone.

V	D	size	J	DNA	CDR3
TRBV19	.	.	TRBJ2-7	TGTGCCAGTAGTGAAGTCCGCGCCTACGAGCAGTACTTC	CASSEVRAYEQYF
TRBV30	.	.	TRBJ2-3	TGTGCCTGGATCCCCACGGGGTGGGATACGCAGTATTTT	CAWIPTGWDTQYF
TRBV5-1	TRBD1	.	TRBJ1-1	TGCGCCAGCAGCCCCCGGGACAGGGGACTTAACACTGAAGCTTTCTTT	CASSPRDRGLNTEAFF
TRBV11-3	.	.	TRBJ2-1	TGTGCCAGCAGCTTCGGCGGCTCCTACAATGAGCAGTTCTTC	CASSFGGSYNEQFF
TRBV19	.	once	TRBJ1-5	TGTGCCAGTAGCCCTGGAGGGGTCAGGACGCAGCCCCAGCATTTT	CASSPGGVRTQPQHF
TRBV19	TRBD1	.	TRBJ1-4	TGTGCCAGCCGGGACAGGGGCGGGGAAAAACTGTTTTTT	CASRDRGGEKLFF
TRBV5-1	.	few	TRBJ1-6	TGCGCCAGCAGCGGAGGGCGGAGTACTTCACCCCTCCACTTT	CASSGGRSTSPLHF
TRBV19	TRBD2	.	TRBJ2-1	TGTGCCAGTAGTATAGTTCCGGGACTAGCGATTGAGCAGTTCTTC	CASSIVPGLAIEQFF
TRBV30	TRBD2	.	TRBJ2-7	TGTGCCTGGAGTGTCCTAGCGGGGGCCTACGAGCAGTACTTC	CAWSVLAGAYEQYF
TRBV6-4	TRBD2	.	TRBJ2-5	TGTGCCAGCAGTGACGGGTTAGCGGGACGCGTAGAGACCCAGTACTTC	CASSDGLAGRVETQYF
TRBV5-6	.	.	TRBJ2-7	TGTGCCAGCAGCCAAGGCGGACATCCCCGGCTGTCTTACGAGCAGTACTTC	CASSQGGHPRLSYEQYF
TRBV7-6	.	.	TRBJ2-7	TGTGCCAGCAGCTTATGGGGAGCCGAGTCCTACGAGCAGTACTTC	CASSLWGAESYEQYF
TRBV9	TRBD2	.	TRBJ2-1	TGTGCCAGCAGCGATGGACTAGCGGCTACAAACGACTCCCCCTACAATGAGCAGTTCTTC	CASSDGLAATNDSPYNEQFF
TRBV10-3	TRBD1	.	TRBJ2-7	TGTGCCATCAGAGGCCGGGACAGCTCCTACGAGCAGTACTTC	CAIRGRDSSYEQYF
TRBV9	.	.	TRBJ2-2	TGTGCCAGCAGCGGTACACAGGGAGAACACCGGGGAGCTGTTTTT	CASSGTQGEHRGAVF
TRBV30	.	.	TRBJ1-2	TGTGCCTGGAGTGTATTCACGGGAGATAACTATGGCTACACCTTC	CAWSVFTGDNYGYTF
TRBV19	TRBD1	.	TRBJ1-5	TGTGCCAGTAGTATCGGACGAACAAAACCCCGCCCTGGACAGGGGTTCGGGCAGCCCCAGCATTTT	CASSIGRTKPRPGQGFGQPQHF